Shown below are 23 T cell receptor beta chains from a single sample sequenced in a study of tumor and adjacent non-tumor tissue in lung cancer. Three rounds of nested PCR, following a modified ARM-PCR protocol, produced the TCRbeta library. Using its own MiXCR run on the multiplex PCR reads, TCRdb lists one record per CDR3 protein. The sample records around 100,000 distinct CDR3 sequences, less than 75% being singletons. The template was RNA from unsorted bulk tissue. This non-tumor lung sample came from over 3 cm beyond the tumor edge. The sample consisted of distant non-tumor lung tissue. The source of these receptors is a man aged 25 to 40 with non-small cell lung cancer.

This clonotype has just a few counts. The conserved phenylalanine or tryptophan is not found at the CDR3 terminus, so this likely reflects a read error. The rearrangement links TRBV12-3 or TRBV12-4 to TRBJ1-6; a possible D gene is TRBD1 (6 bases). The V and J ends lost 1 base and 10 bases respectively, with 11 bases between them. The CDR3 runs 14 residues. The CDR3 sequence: CASSLGGAYSPLHL. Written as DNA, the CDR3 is TGTGCCAGCAGTTTAGGGGGGGCGTACTCACCCCTCCACTTA.

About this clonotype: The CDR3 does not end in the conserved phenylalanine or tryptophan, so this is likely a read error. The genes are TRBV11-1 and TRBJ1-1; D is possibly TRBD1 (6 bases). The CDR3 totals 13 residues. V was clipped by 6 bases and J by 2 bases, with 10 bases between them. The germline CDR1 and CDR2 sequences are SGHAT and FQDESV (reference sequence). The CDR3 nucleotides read TGTGCCAGCAGAGGGGGGGTCAACACTGAAGCTTTCTCT. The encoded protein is CASRGGVNTEAFS.

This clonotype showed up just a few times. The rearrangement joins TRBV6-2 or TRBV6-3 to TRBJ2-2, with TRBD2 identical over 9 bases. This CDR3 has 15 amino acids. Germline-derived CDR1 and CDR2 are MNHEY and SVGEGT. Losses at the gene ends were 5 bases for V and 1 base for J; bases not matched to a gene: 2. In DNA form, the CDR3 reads TGTGCCAGCAGTCGGACTAGCGTGAACACCGGGGAGCTGTTTTTT. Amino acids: CASSRTSVNTGELFF.

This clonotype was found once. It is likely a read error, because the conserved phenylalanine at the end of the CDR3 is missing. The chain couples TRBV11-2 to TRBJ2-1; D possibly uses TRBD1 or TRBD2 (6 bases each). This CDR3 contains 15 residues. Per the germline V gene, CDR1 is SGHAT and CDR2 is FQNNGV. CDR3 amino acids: CVSNNPKGGSNEQFI. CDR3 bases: TGTGTCAGCAACAACCCTAAGGGGGGATCCAATGAGCAGTTCATC.

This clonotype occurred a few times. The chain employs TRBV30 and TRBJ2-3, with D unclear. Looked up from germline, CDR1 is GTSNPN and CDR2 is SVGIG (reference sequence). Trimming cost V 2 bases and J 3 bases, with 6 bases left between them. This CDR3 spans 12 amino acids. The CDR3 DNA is TGTGCCTGGAGTCGGCTAACAGATACGCAGTATTTT. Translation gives CAWSRLTDTQYF.

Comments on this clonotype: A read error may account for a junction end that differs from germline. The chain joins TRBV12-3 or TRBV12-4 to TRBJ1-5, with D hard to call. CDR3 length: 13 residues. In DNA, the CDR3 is TGTCCCAGCAGTTTGCAGGCGCATGCGCCCCAGCATTTT. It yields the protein CPSSLQAHAPQHF.

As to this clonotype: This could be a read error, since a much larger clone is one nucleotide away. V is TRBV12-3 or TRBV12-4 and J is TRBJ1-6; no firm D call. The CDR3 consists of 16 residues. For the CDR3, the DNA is TGTGCCAGCAGTTTCGACGATAGCTCCTATAATTCACCCCTCAACTTT. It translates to CASSFDDSSYNSPLNF.

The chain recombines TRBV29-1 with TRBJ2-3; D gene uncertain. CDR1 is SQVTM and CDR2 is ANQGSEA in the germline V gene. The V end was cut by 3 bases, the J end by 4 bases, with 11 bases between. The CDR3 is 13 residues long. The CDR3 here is CSVEYGNSDTQYF. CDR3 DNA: TGCAGCGTTGAGTATGGGAACTCAGATACGCAGTATTTT.

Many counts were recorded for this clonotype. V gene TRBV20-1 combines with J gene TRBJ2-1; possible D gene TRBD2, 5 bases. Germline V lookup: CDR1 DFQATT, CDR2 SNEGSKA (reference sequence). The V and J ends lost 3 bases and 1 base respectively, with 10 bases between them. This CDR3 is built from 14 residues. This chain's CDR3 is CSARTGLSYNEQFF. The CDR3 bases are TGCAGTGCTAGGACGGGGTTGTCCTACAATGAGCAGTTCTTC.

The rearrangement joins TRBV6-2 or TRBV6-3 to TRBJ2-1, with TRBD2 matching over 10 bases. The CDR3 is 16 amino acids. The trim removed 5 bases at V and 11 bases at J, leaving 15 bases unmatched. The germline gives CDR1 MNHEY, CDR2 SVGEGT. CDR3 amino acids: CASSEPLAGRLNKQFF. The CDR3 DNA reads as TGTGCCAGCAGTGAACCACTAGCGGGGAGGCTGAATAAGCAGTTCTTC.

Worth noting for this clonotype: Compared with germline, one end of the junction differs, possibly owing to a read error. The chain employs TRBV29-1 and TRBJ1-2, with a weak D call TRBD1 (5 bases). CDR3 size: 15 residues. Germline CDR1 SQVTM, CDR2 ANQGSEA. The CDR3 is CSLDVVGAILGGYTF. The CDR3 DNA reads TGCAGCCTTGATGTGGTAGGGGCGATCCTGGGAGGTTACACCTTC. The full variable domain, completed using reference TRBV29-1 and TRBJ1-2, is SAVISQKPSRDICQRGTSLTIQCQVDSQVTMMFWYRQQPGQSLTLIATANQGSEATYESGFVIDKFPISRPNLTFSTLTVSNMSPEDSSIYLCSLDVVGAILGGYTFGSGTRLTVV.

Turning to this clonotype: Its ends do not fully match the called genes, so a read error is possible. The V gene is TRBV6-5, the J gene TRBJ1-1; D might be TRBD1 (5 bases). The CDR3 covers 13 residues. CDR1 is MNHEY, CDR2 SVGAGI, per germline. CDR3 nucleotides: TGTGCCAGCAGTTACGCAAGGGGCGGTGAAGCTTCCTTT. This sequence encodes CASSYARGGEASF.

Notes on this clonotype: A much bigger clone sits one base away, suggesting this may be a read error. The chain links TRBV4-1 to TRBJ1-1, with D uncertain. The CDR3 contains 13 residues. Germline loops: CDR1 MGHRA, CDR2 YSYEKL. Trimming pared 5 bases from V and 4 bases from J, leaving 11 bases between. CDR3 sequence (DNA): TGCGCCAGCAGCTCCCGGCGGGGCACTGAAGCTTTCTTT. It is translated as CASSSRRGTEAFF.

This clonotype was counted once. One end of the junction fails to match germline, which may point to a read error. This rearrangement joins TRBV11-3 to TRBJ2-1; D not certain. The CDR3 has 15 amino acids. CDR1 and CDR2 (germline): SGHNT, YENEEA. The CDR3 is CASSLLPPLYIEQFF. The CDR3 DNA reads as TGTGCCAGCAGCCTATTGCCGCCTCTCTACATTGAGCAGTTCTTC.

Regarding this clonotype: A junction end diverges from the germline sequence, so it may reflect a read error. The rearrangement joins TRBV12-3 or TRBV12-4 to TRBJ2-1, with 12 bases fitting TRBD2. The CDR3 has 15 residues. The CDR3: CVSIASGRAVWEQFF. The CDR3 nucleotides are TGTGTCAGCATTGCTAGCGGGAGGGCCGTTTGGGAGCAGTTCTTC.

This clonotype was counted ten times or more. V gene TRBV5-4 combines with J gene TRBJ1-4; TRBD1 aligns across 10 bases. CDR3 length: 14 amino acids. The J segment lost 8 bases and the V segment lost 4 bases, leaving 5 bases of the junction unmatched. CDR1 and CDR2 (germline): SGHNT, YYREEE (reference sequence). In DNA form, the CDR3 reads TGTGCCAGCAGCCGGGACAGGGGAGAAGAAAAACTGTTTTTT. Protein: CASSRDRGEEKLFF.

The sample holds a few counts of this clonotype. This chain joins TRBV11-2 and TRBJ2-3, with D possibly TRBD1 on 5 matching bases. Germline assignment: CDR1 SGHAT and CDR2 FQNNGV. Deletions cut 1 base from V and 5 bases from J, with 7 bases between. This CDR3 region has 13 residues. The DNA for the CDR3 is TGTGCCAGCAGCTTAGTGGGGCAAGATACGCAGTATTTT. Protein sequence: CASSLVGQDTQYF.

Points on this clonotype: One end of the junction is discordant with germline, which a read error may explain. The CDR3 DNA follows: TGTGACAGCAGTTGGACAGGGAGAGCGAACACTGAAGCTTTCTTT. Encoded protein: CDSSWTGRANTEAFF. J is TRBJ1-1 and V is TRBV6-6; 8 bases agree with TRBD1. Per germline, CDR1 MNHNY and CDR2 SVGAGI (reference sequence). The CDR3 totals 15 residues.

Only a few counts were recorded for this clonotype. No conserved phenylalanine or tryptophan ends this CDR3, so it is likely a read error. CDR3 coding DNA: TGCAGCGTTTCTACAGCGTCTAGCACAGATACGCAGTATTAT. Its protein is CSVSTASSTDTQYY. The rearrangement joins TRBV29-1 to TRBJ2-3; no definite D call. Germline lookup yields CDR1 SQVTM and CDR2 ANQGSEA. The ends were cut back, 5 bases at V and 0 bases at J, with 12 bases in the middle. This CDR3 has 14 amino acids.

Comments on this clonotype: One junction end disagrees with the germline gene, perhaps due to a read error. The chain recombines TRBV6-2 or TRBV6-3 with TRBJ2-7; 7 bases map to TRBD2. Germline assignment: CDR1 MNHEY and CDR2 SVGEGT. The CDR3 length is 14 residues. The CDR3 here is CANSYYERGYEQYF. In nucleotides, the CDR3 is TGTGCCAACAGTTACTACGAGCGGGGCTACGAGCAGTACTTC.

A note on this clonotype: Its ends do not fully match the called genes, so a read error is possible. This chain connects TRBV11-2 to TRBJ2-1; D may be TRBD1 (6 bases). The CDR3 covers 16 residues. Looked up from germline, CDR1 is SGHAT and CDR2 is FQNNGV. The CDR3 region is CVSSQLRGRGYNEQFF. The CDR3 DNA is TGTGTCAGCAGCCAACTCAGGGGACGTGGCTACAATGAGCAGTTCTTC.

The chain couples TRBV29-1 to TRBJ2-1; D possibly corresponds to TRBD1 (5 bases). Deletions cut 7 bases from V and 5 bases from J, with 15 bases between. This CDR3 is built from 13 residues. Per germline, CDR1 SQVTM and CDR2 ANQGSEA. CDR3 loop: CSATNRIHNEQFF. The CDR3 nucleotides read TGCAGCGCCACTAACAGGATCCACAATGAGCAGTTCTTC.

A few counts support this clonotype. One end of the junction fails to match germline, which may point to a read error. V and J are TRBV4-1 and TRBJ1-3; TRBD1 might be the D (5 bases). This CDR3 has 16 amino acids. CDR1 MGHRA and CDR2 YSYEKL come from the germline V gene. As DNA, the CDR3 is TGCGCCAGCAGCCAAGCCTCGTGGGGCTCTGGGAACACCATATATTTT. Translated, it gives CASSQASWGSGNTIYF.